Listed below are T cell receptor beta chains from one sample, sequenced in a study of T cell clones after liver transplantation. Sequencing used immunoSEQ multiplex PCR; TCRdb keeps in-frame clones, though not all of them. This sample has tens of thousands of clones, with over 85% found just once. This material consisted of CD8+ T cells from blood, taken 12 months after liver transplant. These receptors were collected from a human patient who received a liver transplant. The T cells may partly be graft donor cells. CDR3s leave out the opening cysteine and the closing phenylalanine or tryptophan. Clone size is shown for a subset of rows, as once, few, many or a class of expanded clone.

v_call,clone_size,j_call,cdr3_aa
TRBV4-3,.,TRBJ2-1,ASSQDEYLVGNEQF
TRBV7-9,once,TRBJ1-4,ASSNNEKLF
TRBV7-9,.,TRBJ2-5,ASSLLLQETQY
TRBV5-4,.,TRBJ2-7,ASSYGLYEQY
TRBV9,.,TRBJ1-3,ASSGLISGNTIY
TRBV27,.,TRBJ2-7,ASSSGLAGYNEQY
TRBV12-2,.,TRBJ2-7,ASRRGRYTYEQY
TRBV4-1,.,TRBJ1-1,ASSQVGFDEAF
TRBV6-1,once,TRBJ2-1,ASSDLGPGNEQF
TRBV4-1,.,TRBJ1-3,ASSQVLGESGNTIY
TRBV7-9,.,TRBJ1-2,ASSRPGGGYGYT
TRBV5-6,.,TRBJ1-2,ASSWGSSSGYT
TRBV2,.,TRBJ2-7,ASSATGTGFYEQY
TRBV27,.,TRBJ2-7,ASTRGLGYEQY
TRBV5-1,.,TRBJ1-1,ASSTAAARGLDTEAF
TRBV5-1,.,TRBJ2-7,ASSSQGAEQY
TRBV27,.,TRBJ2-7,ASSHRAGAGEQY
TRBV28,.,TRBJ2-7,ASSDLREIYEQY
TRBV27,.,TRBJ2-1,ASTLKAGVVHEQF
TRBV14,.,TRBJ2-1,ASSQGERQGF
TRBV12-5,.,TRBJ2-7,ASGPPDRDEQY
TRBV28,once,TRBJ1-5,ASSLPQPPGTRYSNQPQH